The 23 T cell receptor beta chains reported below all come from one sample, sequenced in a study of blood T cell repertoires in COVID-19. Data came from immunoSEQ multiplex PCR; TCRdb stores just in-frame clones and leaves some out. The top ten clones hold approximately 3% of a sample with 360,000 or so clones, about 90% of them seen once. The sequenced sample consisted of PBMCs or T cells enriched from blood (not recorded which). The receptor set was obtained from a woman under 40 who had recovered from COVID-19.

The V gene is TRBV3-1 (or the pseudogene TRBV3-2), the J gene TRBJ2-1, with 11 positions matching TRBD2. V was clipped by 4 bases and J by 12 bases; unmatched bases: 5. Germline V gene lookup returns CDR1 LGHDT and CDR2 YNNKEL (reference sequence). The CDR3 sequence is 13 residues long. CDR3 DNA sequence: TGTGCCAGCAGCCCCCTAGCGGGGGGCGGGCAGTTCTTC. This gives the protein CASSPLAGGGQFF.

The table lists this clone with a count of one. The V call is TRBV24-1, the J call TRBJ1-6; TRBD1 aligns across 10 bases. The V gene's germline CDR1 is KGHDR and CDR2 SFDVKD. This CDR3 contains 14 residues. Trimming cost V 7 bases and J 9 bases; bases outside gene matches: 5. CDR3 sequence: CATSPGTGVSPLHF. The CDR3 DNA reads TGTGCCACCAGCCCAGGGACAGGGGTTTCACCCCTCCACTTT.

The CDR3: CASSPLAGHTGELFF. The CDR3 DNA is TGTGCCAGCAGCCCCTTAGCGGGTCACACCGGGGAGCTGTTTTTT. The chain links TRBV7-2 to TRBJ2-2; 7 nucleotides align to TRBD2. The CDR3 is 15 amino acids. The germline V gene has CDR1 SGHTA and CDR2 FQGNSA. With 5 bases clipped from V and 3 bases from J, the junction kept 6 bases outside the gene matches.

The chain joins TRBV7-8 to TRBJ1-2, with 12 bases fitting TRBD1. This CDR3 comprises 15 residues. Trimming cost V 5 bases and J 8 bases; bases outside gene matches: 9. Germline V lookup: CDR1 SGHVS, CDR2 FQNEAQ. This CDR3 reads CASSPGQGARWGYTF. The CDR3 region has the DNA TGTGCCAGCAGCCCGGGACAGGGGGCGAGGTGGGGCTACACCTTC. Together with reference TRBV7-8 and TRBJ1-2, the CDR3 gives the full variable domain: GAGVSQSPRYKVAKRGQDVALRCDPISGHVSLFWYQQALGQGPEFLTYFQNEAQLDKSGLPSDRFFAERPEGSVSTLKIQRTQQEDSAVYLCASSPGQGARWGYTFGSGTRLTVV.

This chain uses TRBV29-1 with TRBJ1-2; a possible D gene is TRBD1 (5 bases). V dropped 5 bases and J dropped 2 bases, with 12 bases sitting between them. Germline V CDR1 and CDR2: SQVTM, ANQGSEA. This CDR3 spans 13 amino acids. The CDR3 bases are TGCAGCGTTCGGGGGGAAGGGAACTATGGCTACACCTTC. Translating it yields CSVRGEGNYGYTF. The full variable domain, its missing parts supplied by reference TRBV29-1 and TRBJ1-2, is SAVISQKPSRDICQRGTSLTIQCQVDSQVTMMFWYRQQPGQSLTLIATANQGSEATYESGFVIDKFPISRPNLTFSTLTVSNMSPEDSSIYLCSVRGEGNYGYTFGSGTRLTVV.

The rearrangement uses TRBV28 and TRBJ1-5; unclear D gene. CDR1 and CDR2 (germline): MDHEN, SYDVKM. Trimming left V 7 bases short and J 4 bases short, with 11 bases between. The CDR3 sequence is 13 residues long. The CDR3 nucleotides read TGTGCCAGCATAGAGGGAATTAATCAGCCCCAGCATTTT. As protein: CASIEGINQPQHF.

V is TRBV7-9 and J is TRBJ2-2; 7 positions agree with TRBD2. The CDR3 is made up of 15 amino acids. CDR1 and CDR2 from the germline V gene are SEHNR and FQNEAQ (reference sequence). V was pared by 5 bases and J by 0 bases, with 3 bases of the junction left unmatched. CDR3 sequence: CASSPTSPNTGELFF. As DNA, the CDR3 is TGTGCCAGCAGCCCGACTAGCCCGAACACCGGGGAGCTGTTTTTT.

The chain couples TRBV5-1 to TRBJ1-6; D may be TRBD1 (6 bases). CDR3 length: 15 residues. V gave up 7 bases and J gave up 0 bases, with 11 bases separating them. Looked up from germline, CDR1 is SGHRS and CDR2 is YFSETQ. CDR3 amino acids: CASRLDSSYNSPLHF. CDR3 nucleotide sequence: TGCGCCAGCCGCCTGGACAGCTCCTATAATTCACCCCTCCACTTT.

The table lists this clone with a count of one. The genes are TRBV6-5 and TRBJ1-1, with D perhaps TRBD1 (5 bases). CDR1 is MNHEY, CDR2 SVGAGI, per germline. The CDR3 has 12 residues. With 8 bases removed from V and 8 bases from J, the gap between germline ends came to 15 bases. The DNA for the CDR3 is TGTGCCAGCCAGATGCAGGGAACCGAAGCTTTCTTT. Amino acids: CASQMQGTEAFF.

The V call is TRBV7-9, the J call TRBJ2-3; no clear D gene. This CDR3 contains 15 residues. Trimming stripped 5 bases from V and 2 bases from J, with 14 bases between. Germline V CDR1 and CDR2: SEHNR, FQNEAQ (reference sequence). This CDR3 is CASSPTEIDTDTQYF. The CDR3, as DNA: TGTGCCAGCAGCCCCACGGAGATTGACACAGATACGCAGTATTTT.

The chain recombines TRBV5-1 with TRBJ2-1; D is uncertain. The CDR3 is 15 residues long. Germline CDR1 reads SGHRS; CDR2 reads YFSETQ. V was clipped by 0 bases and J by 0 bases, with 7 bases between them. The CDR3 here is CASSLDSPSYNEQFF. Written as DNA, the CDR3 is TGCGCCAGCAGCTTGGACAGCCCCTCCTACAATGAGCAGTTCTTC.

V and J are TRBV3-1 (or the pseudogene TRBV3-2) and TRBJ2-2; TRBD2 aligns across 15 bases. The CDR3 covers 19 residues. V shed 0 bases and J 3 bases; nucleotides not matched to a gene: 5. Germline lookup yields CDR1 LGHDT and CDR2 YNNKEL (reference sequence). The CDR3 spells CASSQDQGLAGGDTGELFF. Written as DNA, the CDR3 is TGTGCCAGCAGCCAAGATCAGGGACTAGCGGGGGGTGACACCGGGGAGCTGTTTTTT.

V and J are TRBV30 and TRBJ1-3; 7 bases match TRBD1. There are 17 residues in the CDR3. J was trimmed by 0 bases and V by 1 base; bases with no gene match: 9. Germline V lookup: CDR1 GTSNPN, CDR2 SVGIG (reference sequence). CDR3 region: CAWSAYSGTVSGNTIYF. The CDR3 region has the DNA TGTGCCTGGAGTGCTTACTCCGGGACAGTCTCTGGAAACACCATATATTTT.

This clone was recorded only once. This chain joins TRBV5-1 and TRBJ2-3; a possible D gene is TRBD2 (5 bases). CDR3 length: 18 residues. Between the trimmed V and J ends, which lost 0 bases and 6 bases, there was a span of 23 bases. Germline V lookup: CDR1 SGHRS, CDR2 YFSETQ. For the CDR3, the DNA is TGCGCCAGCAGCTTGGCCCCGGCGGGTCCCTTATTGACGGATACGCAGTATTTT. It encodes CASSLAPAGPLLTDTQYF.

The J gene is TRBJ1-3, the V gene TRBV27; 7 nucleotides line up with TRBD1. The CDR3 spans 15 residues. Germline V gene lookup returns CDR1 MNHEY and CDR2 SMNVEV (reference sequence). The junction had 5 bases not matched to a gene; V was cut back by 0 bases and J by 6 bases. The CDR3 DNA is TGTGCCAGCAGTTTATCGTACAGGGGAGAAAACACCATATATTTT. Translation gives CASSLSYRGENTIYF.

The chain employs TRBV2 and TRBJ1-2, with TRBD1 matching 7 bases. V shed 3 bases and J 4 bases; nucleotides not matched to a gene: 14. The length of the CDR3 is 17 residues. CDR1 and CDR2 (germline): SNHLY, FYNNEI. Here the CDR3 DNA reads TGTGCCAGCAGTGAGTGGACAGGTAGTTTTTCGAGCTATGGCTACACCTTC. It translates to CASSEWTGSFSSYGYTF.

The chain links TRBV3-1 (or the pseudogene TRBV3-2) to TRBJ2-5, with 9 bases that match TRBD2. V trimming: 6 bases; J trimming: 4 bases; junction bases outside the gene matches: 6. The CDR3 consists of 14 residues. Germline assignment: CDR1 LGHDT and CDR2 YNNKEL (reference sequence). The DNA for the CDR3 is TGTGCCAGCAGGCCGGCGGGGGGGAGAGAGACCCAGTACTTC. Protein product: CASRPAGGRETQYF.

This rearrangement joins TRBV18 to TRBJ2-7, with 11 bases identical to TRBD2. From germline, CDR1 is KGHSH and CDR2 LQKENI. The CDR3 sequence is 15 residues long. V dropped 3 bases and J dropped 4; count of bases not matched to a gene: 5. CDR3 DNA sequence: TGTGCCAGCTCACCCCGGACTAGCGGGCTTTACGAGCAGTACTTC. Its protein is CASSPRTSGLYEQYF.

This chain joins TRBV28 and TRBJ2-1; TRBD2 matches at 8 bases. The V gene's germline CDR1 is MDHEN and CDR2 SYDVKM. V trimming: 5 bases; J trimming: 3 bases; junction bases outside the gene matches: 15. The CDR3 length is 18 residues. The CDR3 DNA follows: TGTGCCAGCAGTCTAAGTTGGGTCACTAGCGGTTACTACAATGAGCAGTTCTTC. It codes for CASSLSWVTSGYYNEQFF. The complete variable domain, with remaining parts taken from reference TRBV28 and TRBJ2-1, reads DVKVTQSSRYLVKRTGEKVFLECVQDMDHENMFWYRQDPGLGLRLIYFSYDVKMKEKGDIPEGYSVSREKKERFSLILESASTNQTSMYLCASSLSWVTSGYYNEQFFGPGTRLTVL.

The CDR3 reads CASSFWTHQGKPDTQYF. Here the CDR3 DNA reads TGTGCCAGCAGTTTTTGGACACATCAAGGGAAACCAGATACGCAGTATTTT. The chain couples TRBV28 to TRBJ2-3, with a tentative D call TRBD1 (5 bases). The CDR3 consists of 17 residues. V was clipped by 3 bases and J by 4 bases, with 20 bases between them. CDR1 and CDR2 from the germline V gene are MDHEN and SYDVKM.

The rearrangement uses TRBV5-1 and TRBJ1-6, with D uncertain. This CDR3 comprises 13 residues. Per the germline V gene, CDR1 is SGHRS and CDR2 is YFSETQ. Trimming removed 0 bases at V and 7 bases at J, with 5 bases between. The CDR3 region is CASSLDGNSPLHF. The CDR3 DNA reads TGCGCCAGCAGCTTGGACGGGAATTCACCCCTCCACTTT.

As concerns this clone: The same CDR3 also results from other DNA sequences found in this sample. The rearrangement joins TRBV7-2 to TRBJ2-5; TRBD2 is a possible D gene (5 bases). V was shortened by 3 bases and J by 5 bases, with 10 bases between the two germline ends. There are 13 residues in the CDR3. The germline gives CDR1 SGHTA, CDR2 FQGNSA. The CDR3 sequence is CASSLAGGETQYF. CDR3 nucleotide sequence: TGTGCCAGCAGCTTGGCGGGCGGTGAGACCCAGTACTTC.

This clone was detected only once. V and J are TRBV6-6 and TRBJ2-5, with 10 bases matching TRBD2. Germline V gene lookup returns CDR1 MNHNY and CDR2 SVGAGI (reference sequence). CDR3 length: 16 amino acids. Trimming cost V 6 bases and J 4 bases; bases outside gene matches: 11. The CDR3 sequence: CASRGYQREGAETQYF. The CDR3 region has the DNA TGTGCCAGCAGAGGGTATCAGCGGGAGGGTGCAGAGACCCAGTACTTC.